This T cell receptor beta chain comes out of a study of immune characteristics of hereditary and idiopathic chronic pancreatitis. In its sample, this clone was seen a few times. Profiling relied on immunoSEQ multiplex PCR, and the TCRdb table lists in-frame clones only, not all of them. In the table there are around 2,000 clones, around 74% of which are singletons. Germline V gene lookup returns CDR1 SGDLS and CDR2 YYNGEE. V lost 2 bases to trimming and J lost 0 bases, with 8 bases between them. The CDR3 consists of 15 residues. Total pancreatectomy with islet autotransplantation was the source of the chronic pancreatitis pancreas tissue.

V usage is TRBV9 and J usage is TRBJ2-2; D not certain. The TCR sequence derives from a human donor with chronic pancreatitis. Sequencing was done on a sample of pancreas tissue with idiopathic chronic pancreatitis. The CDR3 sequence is CASSVAGSNTGELFF. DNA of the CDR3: TGTGCCAGCAGCGTCGCTGGCTCGAACACCGGGGAGCTGTTTTTT.